The entry below gives a single T cell receptor (beta chain) sequence along with its context. In the original analysis: Amplification of reference gene primers provided the estimated nucleated cell counts. Profiled with immunoSEQ multiplex PCR; TCRdb holds only in-frame clones, not every one. V, J and clone size are those of that table, while D and trimming were read from the DNA. The sample yields 140,000 to 150,000 clones, 87% seen once. The data were taken from a study of blood T cell repertoires in COVID-19. The wider study: Italy, Spain and the United States were the sources of the convalescent and acute COVID-19 samples. The analysed material was cDNA or gDNA that came from T cells, B-cell-depleted T cells, or PBMCs.

Germline V gives CDR1 SGHRS, CDR2 YFSETQ. This CDR3 has 14 amino acids. V lost 3 bases to trimming and J lost 4 bases; unmatched junction nucleotides: 4. The source material was peripheral blood. The chain joins TRBV5-1 to TRBJ2-3; 8 bases map to TRBD1. This receptor was taken from a man between 50 and 59 years old who had recovered from COVID-19. The CDR3 DNA is TGCGCCAGCAGCTCAGGACAGGGCCCAGATACGCAGTATTTT. It codes for CASSSGQGPDTQYF. The entire variable domain, with the rest obtained from reference TRBV5-1 and TRBJ2-3, is as follows: KAGVTQTPRYLIKTRGQQVTLSCSPISGHRSVSWYQQTPGQGLQFLFEYFSETQRNKGNFPGRFSGRQFSNSRSEMNVSTLELGDSALYLCASSSGQGPDTQYFGPGTRLTVL.